This is a list of T cell receptor beta chains from one sample in a study of T cells in Graves' hyperthyroidism and ophthalmopathy. TCRdb used MiXCR to reprocess the multiplex PCR reads, holding one entry per CDR3 protein. The sample includes around 240,000 distinct CDR3 sequences, just over 14% of them seen just once. Sequencing was performed on blood. All receptors come from a woman between 40 and 55 years old with Graves' hyperthyroidism that later progressed to Graves' ophthalmopathy. Each CDR3 is given with its conserved first and last residue.

TRBV10-3	TRBJ2-1	CAIKRGLADEQFF
TRBV11-2	TRBJ2-7	CASSHTGAEQYF
TRBV28	TRBJ2-1	CASSFHRVYNEQFF
TRBV2	TRBJ2-7	CASSVIGLSGGYEQYF
TRBV28	TRBJ2-5	CASSLPRTSGRVFEETQYF
TRBV5-4	TRBJ1-6	CASSSKGQPNSPLHF
TRBV9	TRBJ1-3	CASSVEVGQSSGNTIYF
TRBV27	TRBJ2-1	CASRPLLARPPHEQFF
TRBV27	TRBJ2-1	CASTPSGSSNEQFF
TRBV20-1	TRBJ2-7	CSARPSGRRSYEQYF
TRBV7-6	TRBJ1-4	CASSSRTGTANEKLFF
TRBV20-1	TRBJ2-1	CSAVGWREINNEQFF
TRBV10-3	TRBJ2-3	CAISRREGTDTQYF
TRBV30	TRBJ2-1	CAWSGMAEGIAAYNEQFF
TRBV5-1	TRBJ1-4	CASSLAWDSDNEKLFF
TRBV20-1	TRBJ2-3	CSAKTSGRTDTQYF
TRBV28	TRBJ1-2	CASREGMGGYTF
TRBV2	TRBJ2-1	CASSMIGLAGGIDNEQFF
TRBV20-1	TRBJ2-1	CSAPTQDRGQKPYNEQFF
TRBV2	TRBJ1-5	CASSEALRQGNQPQHF
TRBV6-1	TRBJ2-1	CASKVLAGWDNEQFF
TRBV12-3/TRBV12-4	TRBJ1-2	CASGVGLGGYTF
TRBV9	TRBJ2-7	CASSARASSGPYEQYF
TRBV11-2	TRBJ2-5	CASSLRRTRGHETQYF
TRBV3-1	TRBJ2-7	CASSLSTGEQYF
TRBV3-1	TRBJ2-7	CASSDGTGNAYEQYF
TRBV28	TRBJ2-5	CASSQAASGNHQYF
TRBV27	TRBJ2-5	CASSLKGGAETQYF
TRBV4-2	TRBJ1-4	CASSPGLGAEKLFF
TRBV12-3/TRBV12-4	TRBJ2-5	CASSPQGSQETQYF
TRBV9	TRBJ2-1	CASSYGGASGRNEQFF
TRBV5-1	TRBJ2-7	CASSLRQIPYEQYF
TRBV28	TRBJ1-2	CASSFGPPRGYTF
TRBV28	TRBJ2-5	CASTHQRGLAWETQYF
TRBV5-1	TRBJ2-6	CASSLVSGVGANVLTF
TRBV12-3/TRBV12-4	TRBJ2-1	CASSRSGLGLGVEQFF
TRBV24-1	TRBJ2-5	CATSVGWEVETQYF
TRBV7-3	TRBJ2-5	CASSLTLGLKETQYF
TRBV11-2	TRBJ2-1	CASSLDRQNNEQFF
TRBV28	TRBJ1-2	CATSGRGRGGYTF
TRBV27	TRBJ1-4	CASSHKRRAELFF
TRBV6-1	TRBJ2-2	CASTPGGLSTGELFF
TRBV5-4	TRBJ2-3	CASSLRSGVTDTQYF
TRBV3-1	TRBJ1-2	CASSQNAGNFYGYTF
TRBV28	TRBJ2-7	CASSLSSSGSRLSYEQYF
TRBV19	TRBJ2-7	CASSIRGMGIYEQYF